Each of the 10 T cell receptor beta chains below was sequenced from the same sample in a study of blood T cell repertoires in COVID-19. Generated by immunoSEQ multiplex PCR, the TCRdb table keeps only in-frame clones and is missing some. The sample holds approximately 11,000 clones, approximately 84% seen once. Material: peripheral blood. Receptors were obtained from a man between 50 and 59 years old with active COVID-19.

The CDR3 bases are TGTGCCAGCAGCTTAGCGACGGGGGGACAGGGGCCAGATACGCAGTATTTT. Residues: CASSLATGGQGPDTQYF. The chain uses TRBV11-1 and TRBJ2-3; TRBD1 matches at 10 bases. CDR1 and CDR2 from the germline V gene are SGHAT and FQDESV (reference sequence). J lost 4 bases, V lost 0 bases, and 7 bases had no gene match. This CDR3 is 17 amino acids long.

In its sample, this clone was seen a few times. The chain employs TRBV14 and TRBJ2-3; D gene uncertain. Germline V gives CDR1 SGHDN, CDR2 FVKESK. CDR3 size: 14 residues. Trimming cost V 0 bases and J 6 bases, with 10 bases left between them. The chain's CDR3 is CASSQDGYWDTQYF. The CDR3 DNA is TGTGCCAGCAGCCAAGACGGGTATTGGGATACGCAGTATTTT.

This clone was seen a single time. CDR3 bases: TGTGCCAGCAGCTTAATGACAGGGCGAGAAAAACTGTTTTTT. Amino acid sequence: CASSLMTGREKLFF. This rearrangement joins TRBV7-2 to TRBJ1-4; 7 bases align to TRBD1. This CDR3 is built from 14 residues. CDR1 is SGHTA, CDR2 FQGNSA, per germline. The junction had 5 bases not matched to a gene; V was cut back by 2 bases and J by 8 bases.

CDR3 nucleotides: TGTGCCGGGGGGGGTTATAGCAATCAGCCCCAGCATTTT. Translation: CAGGGYSNQPQHF. The V and J genes are TRBV28 and TRBJ1-5; D is possibly TRBD1 (5 bases). V was shortened by 11 bases and J by 0 bases, with 11 bases between the two germline ends. CDR3 length equals 13 residues. In germline, CDR1 is MDHEN, CDR2 SYDVKM.

This clone has only one observation. This sequence joins TRBV7-9 and TRBJ2-7; 9 bases map to TRBD1. This CDR3 region has 15 residues. The germline V gene has CDR1 SEHNR and CDR2 FQNEAQ (reference sequence). With 4 bases clipped from V and 5 bases from J, the junction kept 9 bases outside the gene matches. CDR3 amino acids: CASSSSQGAIDEQYF. The CDR3, as DNA: TGTGCCAGCAGCTCCTCACAGGGGGCGATCGACGAGCAGTACTTC.

Concerning this clone itself: Other DNA sequences of this sample code for an identical CDR3. The rearrangement joins TRBV27 to TRBJ2-1; possible D gene TRBD2, 5 bases. This CDR3 comprises 12 residues. Trimming left V 3 bases short and J 6 bases short, with 6 bases between. Germline V gene lookup returns CDR1 MNHEY and CDR2 SMNVEV (reference sequence). The CDR3, as DNA: TGTGCCAGCAGTTTCGGGGTCAATGAGCAGTTCTTC. It encodes CASSFGVNEQFF.

This clone appeared once. The chain links TRBV4-2 to TRBJ2-1; TRBD2 matches 11 bases. V lost 3 bases to trimming and J lost 11 bases; unmatched junction nucleotides: 3. The germline gives CDR1 LGHNA, CDR2 YNFKEQ. There are 13 residues in the CDR3. Here the CDR3 DNA reads TGTGCCAGCAGCCAGTCTAGCGGGGGGCAGCAGTTCTTC. Its translation: CASSQSSGGQQFF.

This chain joins TRBV15 and TRBJ2-1, with TRBD2 identical over 15 bases. V lost 0 bases and J lost 5; bases outside the gene matches: 2. CDR1 and CDR2 (germline): LNHNV, YYDKDF (reference sequence). There are 17 residues in the CDR3. CDR3 nucleotides: TGTGCCACCAGCAGAGACGGACTAGCGGGGGGGGACAATGAGCAGTTCTTC. Its protein product is CATSRDGLAGGDNEQFF.

The table lists this clone with a few counts. The genes are TRBV14 and TRBJ1-1; TRBD1 might be the D (6 bases). V was pared by 0 bases and J by 7 bases, with 12 bases between. Germline V gene data show CDR1 as SGHDN and CDR2 as FVKESK. The CDR3 has 14 residues. The DNA for the CDR3 is TGTGCCAGCAGCCAAGAGTGGGGGGGGCTTGAAGCTTTCTTT. It encodes CASSQEWGGLEAFF.

The table lists this clone with a few counts. The gene calls are TRBV9 and TRBJ2-1; 8 nucleotides match TRBD2. The germline V gene encodes CDR1 SGDLS and CDR2 YYNGEE. The CDR3 sequence is 17 residues long. The V and J ends lost 10 bases and 0 bases, in that order; junction bases with no gene match: 15. The CDR3 DNA sequence: TGTGCCCGTCAGTGTTTACTAGCGGATAACTCCTACAATGAGCAGTTCTTC. Its protein is CARQCLLADNSYNEQFF.